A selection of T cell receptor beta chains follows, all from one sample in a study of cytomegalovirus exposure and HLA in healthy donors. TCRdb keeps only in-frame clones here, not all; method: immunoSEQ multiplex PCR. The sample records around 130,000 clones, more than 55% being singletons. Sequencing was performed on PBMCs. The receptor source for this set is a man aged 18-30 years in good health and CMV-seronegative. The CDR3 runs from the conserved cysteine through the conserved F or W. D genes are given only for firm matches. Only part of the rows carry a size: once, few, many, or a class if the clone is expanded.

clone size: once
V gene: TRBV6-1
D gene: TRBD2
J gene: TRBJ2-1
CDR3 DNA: TGTGCCAGCAGCCCCTCGTCGGGGGGTTACAATGAGCAGTTCTTC
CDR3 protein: CASSPSSGGYNEQFF

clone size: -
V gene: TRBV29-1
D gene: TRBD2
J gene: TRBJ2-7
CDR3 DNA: TGCAGCGTTGAAGGTCTAGCGGAGCCTTACGAGCAGTACTTC
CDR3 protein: CSVEGLAEPYEQYF

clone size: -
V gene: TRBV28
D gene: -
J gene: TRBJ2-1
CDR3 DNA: TGTGCCAGTGCTCTATGGAGCGGGAATGAGCAGTTCTTC
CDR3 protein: CASALWSGNEQFF

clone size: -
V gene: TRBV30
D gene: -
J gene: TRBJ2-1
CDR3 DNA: TGTGCCTGGAGTGAAGATTCGGGCGGGGTTGGTAATGAGCAGTTCTTC
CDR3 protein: CAWSEDSGGVGNEQFF

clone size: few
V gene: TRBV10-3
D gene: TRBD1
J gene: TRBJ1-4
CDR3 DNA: TGTGCCATCGGGGTCGGACAGGGGACGAAAGTTGAAAAACTGTTTTTT
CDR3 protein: CAIGVGQGTKVEKLFF

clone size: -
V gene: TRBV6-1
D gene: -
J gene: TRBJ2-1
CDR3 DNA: TGTGCCAGCAGTGAAGATTGGAGTACTTCCGAGCAGTTCTTC
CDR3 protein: CASSEDWSTSEQFF

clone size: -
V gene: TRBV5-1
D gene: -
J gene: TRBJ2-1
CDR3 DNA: TGCGCCAGCAGCAAGGATGGGCTATACAATGAGCAGTTCTTC
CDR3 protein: CASSKDGLYNEQFF

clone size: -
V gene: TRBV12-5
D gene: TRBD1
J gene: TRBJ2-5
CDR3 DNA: TGTGCTAGTGGGGGGACAGGACCCCAAGAGACCCAGTACTTC
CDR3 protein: CASGGTGPQETQYF

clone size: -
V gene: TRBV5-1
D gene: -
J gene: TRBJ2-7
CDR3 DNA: TGCGCCAGCAGCTTGCCGGGACAAGCGGCCTACGAGCAGTACTTC
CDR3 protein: CASSLPGQAAYEQYF

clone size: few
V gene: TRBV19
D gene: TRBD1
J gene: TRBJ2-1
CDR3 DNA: TGTGCCAGTAGGCAGGACAGGGAGCAGTTCTTC
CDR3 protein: CASRQDREQFF

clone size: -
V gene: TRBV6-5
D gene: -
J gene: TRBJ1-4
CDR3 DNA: TGTGCCAGCAGTGCCACAGGGTCCAGAGATGAAAAACTGTTTTTT
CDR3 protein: CASSATGSRDEKLFF

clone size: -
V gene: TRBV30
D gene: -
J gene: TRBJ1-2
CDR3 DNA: TGTGCCTGGAGTGTACGCGGGGAGGAAGGCTACACCTTC
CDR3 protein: CAWSVRGEEGYTF

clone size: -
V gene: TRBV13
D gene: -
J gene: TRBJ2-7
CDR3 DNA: TGTGCCAGCAGAAGGTGGCGGAGCTACGAGCAGTACTTC
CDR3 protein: CASRRWRSYEQYF

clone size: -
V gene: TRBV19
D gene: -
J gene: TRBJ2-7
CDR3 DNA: TGTGCCAGTAGTATATCCGACAGAACCTACGAGCAGTACTTC
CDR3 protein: CASSISDRTYEQYF

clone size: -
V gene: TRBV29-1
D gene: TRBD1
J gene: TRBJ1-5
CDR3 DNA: TGCAGCGCTCGACAGGGAATCAATCAGCCCCAGCATTTT
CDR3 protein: CSARQGINQPQHF

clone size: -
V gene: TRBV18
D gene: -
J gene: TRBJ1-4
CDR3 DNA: TGTGCCAGCTCACCAGTCGGGGGAGTTGGTGAAAAACTGTTTTTT
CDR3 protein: CASSPVGGVGEKLFF

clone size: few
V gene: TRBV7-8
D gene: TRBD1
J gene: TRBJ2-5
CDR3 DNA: TGTGCCAGCAGCTTGGGGGCCCAGGGGGCGGCGGAGACCCAGTACTTC
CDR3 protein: CASSLGAQGAAETQYF

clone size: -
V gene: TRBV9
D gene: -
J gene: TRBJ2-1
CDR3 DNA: TGTGCCAGCAGCCCCGCCTCGATGGAGGGAAAGCAGTTCTTC
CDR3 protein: CASSPASMEGKQFF

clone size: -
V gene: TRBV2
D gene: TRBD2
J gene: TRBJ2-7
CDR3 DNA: TGTGCCAGAGCGGGGGCAAGCTCCTACGAGCAGTACTTC
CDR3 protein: CARAGASSYEQYF

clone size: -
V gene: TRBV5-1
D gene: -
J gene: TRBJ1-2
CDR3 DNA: TGCGCCAGCAGCTTAAACCGAGCGTTGGAAGGCTACACCTTC
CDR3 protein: CASSLNRALEGYTF

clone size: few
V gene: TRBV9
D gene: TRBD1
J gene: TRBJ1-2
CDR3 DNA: TGTGCCAGCAGCGTAGGAGGGGGACAGGACGGCTACACCTTC
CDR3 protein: CASSVGGGQDGYTF

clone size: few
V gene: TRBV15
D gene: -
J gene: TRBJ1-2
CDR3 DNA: TGTGCCACCAGCGCCTCCGACATGGGGGGGGAGGGCTACACCTTC
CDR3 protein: CATSASDMGGEGYTF

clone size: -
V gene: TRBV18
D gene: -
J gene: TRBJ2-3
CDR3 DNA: TGTGCCAGCTCACCGGACAGTCATGGGCAGTATTTT
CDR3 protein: CASSPDSHGQYF

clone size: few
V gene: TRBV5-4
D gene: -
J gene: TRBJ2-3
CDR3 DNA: TGTGCCAGCAGCTTGGACAGGGGACTCACAGATACGCAGTATTTT
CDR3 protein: CASSLDRGLTDTQYF

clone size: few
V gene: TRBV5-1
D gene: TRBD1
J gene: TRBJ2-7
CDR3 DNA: TGCGCCAGCAGCTTAATGACAGGGAACTACGAGCAGTACTTC
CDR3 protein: CASSLMTGNYEQYF

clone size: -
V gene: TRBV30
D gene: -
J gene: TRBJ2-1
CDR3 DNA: TGTGCCTGGAGTACGGCCATTCTTGCTAGTGAGCAGTTCTTC
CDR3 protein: CAWSTAILASEQFF

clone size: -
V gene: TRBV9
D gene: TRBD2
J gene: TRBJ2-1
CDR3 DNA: TGTGCCAGCAGCGCATCTAGCGGGAGGTTACGTAACAATGAGCAGTTCTTC
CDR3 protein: CASSASSGRLRNNEQFF

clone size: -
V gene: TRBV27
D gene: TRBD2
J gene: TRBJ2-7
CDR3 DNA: TGTTCCAGCAGTTTATCGATAGCGGGAGGAGGGGAGCAGTACTTC
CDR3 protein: CSSSLSIAGGGEQYF

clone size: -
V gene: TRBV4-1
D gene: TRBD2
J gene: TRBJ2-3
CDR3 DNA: TGCGCCAGCAGCCATGATGGACTAGCGGCCTACACAGATACGCAGTATTTT
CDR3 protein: CASSHDGLAAYTDTQYF

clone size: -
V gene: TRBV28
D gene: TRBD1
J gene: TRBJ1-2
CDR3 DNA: TGTGCCAGCAGACCTCTTCCGGGACAGGGTTTTTGTGGCTACACCTTC
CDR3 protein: CASRPLPGQGFCGYTF

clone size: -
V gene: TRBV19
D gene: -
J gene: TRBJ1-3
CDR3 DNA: TGTGCCAGTAGTATCAGCGCACGGACTGGAAACACCATATATTTT
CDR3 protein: CASSISARTGNTIYF

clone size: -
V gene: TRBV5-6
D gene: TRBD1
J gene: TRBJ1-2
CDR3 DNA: TGTGCCAGCAGCTTGACAGGGGCTAGTGGCTACACCTTC
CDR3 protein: CASSLTGASGYTF

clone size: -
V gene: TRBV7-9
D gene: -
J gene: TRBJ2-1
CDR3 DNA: TGTGCCAGCCGTGGCGGGGAAAACAATGAGCAGTTCTTC
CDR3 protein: CASRGGENNEQFF

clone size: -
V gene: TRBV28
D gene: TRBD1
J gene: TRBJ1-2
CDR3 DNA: TGTGCCAGCAGTTTAAGGACAGGGAACTATGGCTACACCTTC
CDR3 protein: CASSLRTGNYGYTF

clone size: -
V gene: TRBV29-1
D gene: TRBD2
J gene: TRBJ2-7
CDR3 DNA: TGCAGCGCCCTCAGCGGGAGCCGCGAGCAGTACTTC
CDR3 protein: CSALSGSREQYF

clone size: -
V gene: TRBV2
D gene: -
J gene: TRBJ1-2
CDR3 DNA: TGTGCCAGCATCAGGGGACCCTATGGCTACACCTTC
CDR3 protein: CASIRGPYGYTF

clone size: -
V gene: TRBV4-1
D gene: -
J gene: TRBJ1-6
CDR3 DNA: TGCGCCAGCAGCCAAGCGAAGGGGCTGGATTCACCCCTCCACTTT
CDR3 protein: CASSQAKGLDSPLHF

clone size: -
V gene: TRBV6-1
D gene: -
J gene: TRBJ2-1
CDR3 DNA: TGTGCCAGCAGTCAGACTCCAGGGGTCCATGAGCAGTTCTTC
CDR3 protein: CASSQTPGVHEQFF